A single sample gave rise to the 14 T cell receptor beta chains below, sequenced in a study of identical twins. TCRdb used MiXCR to reprocess the 5' RACE reads, holding one entry per CDR3 protein. The sample lists roughly 230,000 distinct CDR3 sequences, roughly 8.7% occurring once. These same records also appear under a second study, on yellow fever vaccine responses in identical twins.

The sample taken for sequencing was CD8+ T cells sorted from blood. Receptors were obtained from a woman in her late teens or twenties in good health.

This clonotype was seen only a few times. This chain uses TRBV6-2 or TRBV6-3 with TRBJ2-5; 11 positions match TRBD2. Germline lookup yields CDR1 MNHEY and CDR2 SVGEGT. The CDR3 runs to 14 residues. The junction had 4 bases not matched to a gene; V was cut back by 6 bases and J by 4 bases. In DNA, the CDR3 is TGTGCCAGCAGCTATGGACTAGCGGGAGAGACCCAGTACTTC. Protein sequence: CASSYGLAGETQYF.

V and J are TRBV6-1 and TRBJ2-7; D is tentatively TRBD1 or TRBD2 (5 bases each). V was clipped by 7 bases and J by 5 bases, with 21 bases between them. Germline loops: CDR1 MNHNS, CDR2 SASEGT. The CDR3 is 15 residues long. The DNA of the CDR3 is TGTGCCAGCACCTCTTCGGGGTCGGGGCCCGACGAGCAGTACTTC. Amino acids: CASTSSGSGPDEQYF.

This clonotype appeared many times. The chain employs TRBV29-1 and TRBJ2-5; D remains unclear. The V end was cut by 0 bases, the J end by 1 base, with 9 bases between. Germline CDR1 is SQVTM and CDR2 is ANQGSEA. The CDR3 length is 14 residues. The CDR3 reads CSVEDWAPQETQYF. The CDR3 DNA follows: TGCAGCGTTGAAGATTGGGCACCCCAAGAGACCCAGTACTTC.

This clonotype was observed a handful of times. The chain uses TRBV7-9 and TRBJ2-5; D perhaps matches TRBD2 (6 bases). The length of the CDR3 is 14 residues. Trimming took 4 bases from V and 5 from J, leaving 14 bases between them. CDR1 SEHNR and CDR2 FQNEAQ come from the germline V gene (reference sequence). The DNA for the CDR3 is TGTGCCAGCAGCTGGGACTTGCCCCCCGAGACCCAGTACTTC. Encoded protein: CASSWDLPPETQYF.

The gene calls are TRBV3-1 and TRBJ2-7, with D tentatively TRBD2 (6 bases). CDR3 length: 17 amino acids. V gave up 6 bases and J gave up 3 bases, with 24 bases separating them. CDR1 is LGHDT, CDR2 YNNKEL, per germline (reference sequence). The CDR3 nucleotides read TGTGCCAGCAGTCGAAAGTCCGGGGGACGGACCTTCTACGAGCAGTACTTC. It translates to CASSRKSGGRTFYEQYF.

The chain joins TRBV10-1 to TRBJ2-3; possibly TRBD1 for D (5 bases). The V end was cut by 4 bases, the J end by 0 bases, with 14 bases between. Germline V gene lookup returns CDR1 WNHNN and CDR2 SYGVQD (reference sequence). The CDR3 totals 16 residues. The CDR3 DNA is TGCGCCAGCAGTGTGCGGACAAGAACTAGCACAGATACGCAGTATTTT. Translated: CASSVRTRTSTDTQYF.

This clonotype was counted at least ten times. The rearrangement links TRBV12-3 or TRBV12-4 to TRBJ1-5, with D maybe TRBD1 (6 bases). The CDR3 consists of 14 residues. V was cut by 7 bases and J by 5 bases, with 15 bases left in between. In DNA, the CDR3 is TGTGCCAGCACCTCGACAGGTCCGGATCAGCCCCAGCATTTT. It is translated as CASTSTGPDQPQHF.

This clonotype was counted a few times. The chain couples TRBV7-2 to TRBJ2-5; D is perhaps TRBD2 (6 bases). Trimming left V 2 bases short and J 3 bases short, with 13 bases between. The CDR3 spans 15 residues. Per the germline V gene, CDR1 is SGHTA and CDR2 is FQGNSA. The CDR3 loop is CASSLRLGLEETQYF. The DNA for the CDR3 is TGTGCCAGCAGCTTACGGCTGGGACTGGAAGAGACCCAGTACTTC.

This clonotype has at least ten counts. The junction departs from the called germline gene at one end, perhaps through a read error. The rearrangement uses TRBV12-3 or TRBV12-4 and TRBJ2-5; tentatively, D is TRBD2 (5 bases). CDR3 length: 10 residues. This CDR3 reads CASSLGELVF. CDR3 sequence (DNA): TGTGCCAGCAGTTTAGGGGAGCTAGTCTTC.

This clonotype was recorded at least ten times. The chain is built from TRBV5-1 and TRBJ2-1; D gene ambiguous. V dropped 2 bases and J dropped 7 bases, with 7 bases sitting between them. CDR3 length: 12 residues. In germline, CDR1 is SGHRS, CDR2 YFSETQ. The CDR3 here is CASSFLLNEQFF. The CDR3 coding sequence is TGCGCCAGCAGCTTTTTGTTAAATGAGCAGTTCTTC. The full variable domain, in which reference TRBV5-1 and TRBJ2-1 provide the parts outside the CDR3, is KAGVTQTPRYLIKTRGQQVTLSCSPISGHRSVSWYQQTPGQGLQFLFEYFSETQRNKGNFPGRFSGRQFSNSRSEMNVSTLELGDSALYLCASSFLLNEQFFGPGTRLTVL.

This clonotype was counted ten times or more. The gene calls are TRBV12-3 or TRBV12-4 and TRBJ1-1; 7 bases line up with TRBD1. V was pared by 6 bases and J by 5 bases, with 9 bases of the junction left unmatched. This CDR3 has 14 residues. CDR3 in amino acids: CASSETGRRTEAFF. The CDR3 DNA sequence: TGTGCCAGCAGCGAGACAGGGAGGAGGACTGAAGCTTTCTTT.

This clonotype was detected ten times or more. The chain links TRBV5-5 to TRBJ2-7; D perhaps matches TRBD1 (6 bases). This CDR3 region has 13 residues. CDR1 SGHKS and CDR2 YYEKEE come from the germline V gene (reference sequence). Trimming pared 4 bases from V and 7 bases from J, leaving 15 bases between. The CDR3 here is CASSLSYRVEQYF. Here the CDR3 DNA reads TGTGCCAGCAGCCTATCCTACAGGGTGGAGCAGTACTTC.

The rearrangement uses TRBV7-9 and TRBJ2-7; 9 nucleotides agree with TRBD1. With V trimmed by 5 bases and J by 3 bases, 8 bases remained unmatched. Germline V gene sequence: CDR1 SEHNR, CDR2 FQNEAQ (reference sequence). The length of the CDR3 is 15 residues. Written as DNA, the CDR3 is TGTGCCAGCAGCCCACGGGACAGGGACTTCTACGAGCAGTACTTC. Translated, it gives CASSPRDRDFYEQYF.

This clonotype was found a few times. This rearrangement joins TRBV10-3 to TRBJ2-7, with D possibly matching TRBD1 (6 bases). The V end lost 6 bases, the J end lost 2 bases, and 17 bases lay between the germline ends. The CDR3 length is 15 residues. CDR1 ENHRY and CDR2 SYGVKD come from the germline V gene. This CDR3 reads CAISPDSDPTYEQYF. CDR3 sequence (DNA): TGTGCCATCAGCCCGGACAGCGACCCTACCTACGAGCAGTACTTC.